Sequencing of this T cell receptor (beta chain) was carried out in a study of T cell repertoires in cytomegalovirus infection. Study-wide background: CMV infection plus the matching HLA type was flagged by public TCR beta signatures. Study-level findings and limits: The ex vivo response was dominated by HLA-C-restricted CMV-specific TCR beta clonotypes.

TCRdb used MiXCR to reprocess the reads, holding one entry per CDR3 protein. In the table there are approximately 70,000 distinct CDR3 sequences, over 3.5% of which are singletons. This CDR3 is 16 amino acids long. V lost 3 bases and J lost 4, with 18 bases in between. This clonotype was seen repeatedly, ten times or more. Antigen: not known. The TCR was taken from a human donor in good health (CMV status not recorded). Some clones in this sample may be carry-over from other donors' samples. The chain is built from TRBV12-3 or TRBV12-4 and TRBJ1-2; no clear D gene. Input material: PBMCs. The chain's CDR3 is CASSFERQTLGYGYTF. For the CDR3, the DNA is TGTGCCAGCAGTTTCGAGCGCCAGACTTTAGGCTATGGCTACACCTTC.